These 15 T cell receptor beta chains were all obtained from the same sample, sequenced in a study of T cell responses to AZD1222 COVID-19 vaccine. The protocol was immunoSEQ multiplex PCR, while the TCRdb copy is restricted to in-frame clones and leaves out a portion. The sample lists over 150,000 clones; 85% to 95% were seen once. The material sequenced was peripheral blood, taken 28 days after the second dose of the MenACWY control vaccine. Receptors were obtained from an adult who received the MenACWY meningococcal vaccine as a control.

The CDR3 nucleotides are TGCGCCAGCAGCCAAGACCGGACTATCAGCTCCTACAATGAGCAGTTCTTC. This sequence encodes CASSQDRTISSYNEQFF. The V gene is TRBV4-1, the J gene TRBJ2-1; weak D call: TRBD2 (6 bases). The CDR3 has 17 residues. Between the trimmed V and J ends, which lost 0 bases and 0 bases, there was a span of 12 bases. Germline V gene sequence: CDR1 MGHRA, CDR2 YSYEKL.

This clone was observed a single time. This chain links TRBV14 with TRBJ2-2; D ambiguous. CDR3 length: 13 residues. The ends were cut back, 4 bases at V and 2 bases at J, with 5 bases in the middle. Germline V lookup: CDR1 SGHDN, CDR2 FVKESK. The CDR3 region has the DNA TGTGCCAGCAGCCCAATTAACACCGGGGAGCTGTTTTTT. It specifies CASSPINTGELFF.

The chain uses TRBV2 and TRBJ1-3; D not resolved. The CDR3 totals 15 residues. Trimming left V 3 bases short and J 0 bases short, with 9 bases between. Germline lookup yields CDR1 SNHLY and CDR2 FYNNEI. CDR3 coding DNA: TGTGCCAGCAGTGACGCGGAGATCTCTGGAAACACCATATATTTT. Amino acids: CASSDAEISGNTIYF. Combining the CDR3 with reference TRBV2 and TRBJ1-3 gives the whole variable domain EPEVTQTPSHQVTQMGQEVILRCVPISNHLYFYWYRQILGQKVEFLVSFYNNEISEKSEIFDDQFSVERPDGSNFTLKIRSTKLEDSAMYFCASSDAEISGNTIYFGEGSWLTVV.

The gene calls are TRBV28 and TRBJ2-4; perhaps TRBD1 as D (6 bases). CDR1 is MDHEN and CDR2 is SYDVKM in the germline V gene. CDR3 size: 14 residues. Trimming left V 5 bases short and J 4 bases short, with 12 bases between. The CDR3 region is CASSLQGGKNIQYF. The CDR3, as DNA: TGTGCCAGCAGTCTACAGGGTGGTAAAAACATTCAGTACTTC.

This sequence joins TRBV9 and TRBJ1-3; 7 bases map to TRBD1. The ends lost 3 bases at V and 6 bases at J; junction bases unmatched: 12. CDR1 is SGDLS, CDR2 YYNGEE, per germline. This CDR3 has 16 residues. The CDR3 DNA is TGTGCCAGCAGCGCCCAGTCGAACAGGGGTGTAAACACCATATATTTT. Residues: CASSAQSNRGVNTIYF.

The V call is TRBV21-1, the J call TRBJ2-5; the table calls TRBD2, which could not be checked here. TRBV21-1 is a pseudogene segment. The CDR3 runs to 15 residues. The DNA for the CDR3 is TGTGCCAGCAGCTTGACGGACCGGGGGGGAGAGACCCAGTACTTC. Translation gives CASSLTDRGGETQYF.

The V call is TRBV11-2, the J call TRBJ2-1; 13 bases agree with TRBD2. This CDR3 region has 15 residues. CDR1 is SGHAT and CDR2 is FQNNGV in the germline V gene. The V and J ends lost 5 bases and 10 bases, in that order; junction bases with no gene match: 8. CDR3 nucleotides: TGTGCCAGCAGCCTACTAGCGGGGGGGCCTATGGAGCAGTTCTTC. Amino acids: CASSLLAGGPMEQFF.

CDR3 coding DNA: TGTGCCAGCCTTACAGGGGGCCCCTATGGCTACACCTTC. It codes for CASLTGGPYGYTF. The chain has TRBV6-5 and TRBJ1-2; 9 bases match TRBD1. This CDR3 has 13 amino acids. Germline assignment: CDR1 MNHEY and CDR2 SVGAGI. J gave up 4 bases and V 8 bases, and 5 bases lay outside the gene matches.

This chain uses TRBV19 with TRBJ1-2; a possible D gene is TRBD1 (6 bases). CDR3 length equals 14 residues. Looked up from germline, CDR1 is LNHDA and CDR2 is SQIVND (reference sequence). V was cut by 3 bases and J by 8 bases, with 16 bases left in between. The CDR3 reads CASSIGRDTRGYTF. The CDR3, as DNA: TGTGCCAGTAGTATCGGGCGGGACACCCGGGGCTACACCTTC.

CDR3 in DNA: TGTGCCAGCTCACCCCAGACAGGGCGAAAGGATCAGCCCCAGCATTTT. Amino acids: CASSPQTGRKDQPQHF. The V and J genes are TRBV18 and TRBJ1-5; 7 bases line up with TRBD1. This CDR3 spans 16 amino acids. V shed 3 bases, J shed 5 bases, and the junction held 10 bases outside the gene matches. Per germline, CDR1 KGHSH and CDR2 LQKENI.

V usage is TRBV5-4 and J usage is TRBJ2-2; D unclear. The V gene's germline CDR1 is SGHNT and CDR2 YYREEE (reference sequence). Trimming took off 0 bases at V and 2 bases at J, with 8 bases between the two ends. This CDR3 comprises 15 residues. The DNA for the CDR3 is TGTGCCAGCAGCTTGGTTGGCGCTAACACCGGGGAGCTGTTTTTT. Its translation: CASSLVGANTGELFF.

The chain joins TRBV6-6 to TRBJ2-1; unclear D gene. The ends were cut back, 6 bases at V and 2 bases at J, with 14 bases in the middle. CDR3 length equals 15 residues. Looked up from germline, CDR1 is MNHNY and CDR2 is SVGAGI (reference sequence). The CDR3 coding sequence is TGTGCCAGCAGCCAGGACGCTCCCCCCTACAATGAGCAGTTCTTC. Translating gives CASSQDAPPYNEQFF.

This clone showed up just once. The V gene is TRBV25-1, the J gene TRBJ1-2; the D is unclear. The CDR3 covers 12 residues. Looked up from germline, CDR1 is MGHDK and CDR2 is SYGVNS. V shed 3 bases and J shed 4 bases, with 6 bases lying between them. The CDR3 reads CASSDGGYGYTF. For the CDR3, the DNA is TGTGCCAGCAGTGATGGCGGCTATGGCTACACCTTC.

The CDR3 sequence is CASSPPDRKNTEAFF. CDR3 sequence (DNA): TGTGCCAGCTCACCACCGGACAGAAAGAACACTGAAGCTTTCTTT. The genes are TRBV18 and TRBJ1-1; D possibly corresponds to TRBD1 (6 bases). This CDR3 contains 15 residues. Germline CDR1 reads KGHSH; CDR2 reads LQKENI. The V gene lost 0 bases and the J gene lost 1 base, with 9 bases spanning the gap.

The rearrangement joins TRBV19 to TRBJ1-5; tentatively, D is TRBD1 (5 bases). With 6 bases removed from V and 7 bases from J, the gap between germline ends came to 19 bases. Germline-derived CDR1 and CDR2 are LNHDA and SQIVND (reference sequence). CDR3 length: 15 amino acids. The DNA of the CDR3 is TGTGCCAGTAGCCTGCCTGTGGCAGGGCACCAGCCCCAGCATTTT. The encoded protein is CASSLPVAGHQPQHF.